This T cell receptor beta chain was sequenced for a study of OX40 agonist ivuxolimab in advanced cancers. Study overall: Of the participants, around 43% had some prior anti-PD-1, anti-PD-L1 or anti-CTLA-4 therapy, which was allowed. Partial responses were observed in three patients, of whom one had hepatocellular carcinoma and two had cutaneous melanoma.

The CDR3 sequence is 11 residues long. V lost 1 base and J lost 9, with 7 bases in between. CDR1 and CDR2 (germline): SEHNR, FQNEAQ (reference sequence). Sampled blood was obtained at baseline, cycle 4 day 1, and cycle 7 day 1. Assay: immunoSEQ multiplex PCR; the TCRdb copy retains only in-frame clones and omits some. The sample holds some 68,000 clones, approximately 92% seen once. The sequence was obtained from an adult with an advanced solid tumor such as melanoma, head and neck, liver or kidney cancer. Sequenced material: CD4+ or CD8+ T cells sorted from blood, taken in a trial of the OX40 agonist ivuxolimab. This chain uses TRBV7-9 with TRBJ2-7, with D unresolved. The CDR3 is CASSLVAGQYF. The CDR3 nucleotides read TGTGCCAGCAGCTTAGTAGCAGGGCAGTACTTC.